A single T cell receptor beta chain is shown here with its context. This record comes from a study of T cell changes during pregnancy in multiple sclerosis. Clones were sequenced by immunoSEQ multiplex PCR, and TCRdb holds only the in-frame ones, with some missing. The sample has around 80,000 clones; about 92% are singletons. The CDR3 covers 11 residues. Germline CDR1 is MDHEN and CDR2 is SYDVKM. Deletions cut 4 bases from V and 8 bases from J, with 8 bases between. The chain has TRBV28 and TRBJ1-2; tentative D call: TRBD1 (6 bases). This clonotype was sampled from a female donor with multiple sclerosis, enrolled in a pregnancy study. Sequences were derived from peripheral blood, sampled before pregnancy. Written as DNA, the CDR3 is TGTGCCAGCAGTTCAGGGGTCGGCTACACCTTC. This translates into CASSSGVGYTF.